One and the same sample provided the 3 T cell receptor beta chains below, sequenced in a study of T cell clonality in common variable immunodeficiency (dated by TCRdb to between 2015 and 2016). The library relied on the immunoSEQ multiplex PCR assay. Drawn from immuneACCESS, this table holds only the in-frame rearrangements with V and J called that TCRdb kept. Clones are partly lost; checked studies trace under half to an unresolved V gene and leave the rest unexplained. The table shows some 38,000 clones here, with no singletons. The top ten constitute approximately 9.4% of the sample. Sequencing input: peripheral blood mononuclear cells. All receptors come from a person aged 18-70 years in good health.

The sample holds many counts of this clone. CDR3 loop: CASSFGTGTGKGYTF. The DNA read from the CDR3 is TGTGCCAGCAGCTTTGGTACCGGGACAGGGAAGGGC. The V gene is TRBV5-6, the J gene TRBJ1-2, with 9 positions matching TRBD1. The CDR3 end is not reached by the read, which stops 3 residues before it; the germline J gene fills it in. This CDR3 has 15 amino acids. Germline V gene lookup returns CDR1 SGHDT and CDR2 YYEEEE.

Worth noting for this clone: The read ends 3 residues before the CDR3 terminus; that terminus is restored from the germline J gene. The chain recombines TRBV5-1 with TRBJ2-1; 8 nucleotides match TRBD2. This CDR3 comprises 14 residues. The germline V gene has CDR1 SGHRS and CDR2 YFSETQ. Trimming at V came to 4 bases and at J to 9 bases, leaving 9 bases not matched to a gene. The CDR3 DNA, read in part, is TGCGCCAGCAGCCCCGGGACTAGGGAAGGTGAG. It translates to CASSPGTREGE. The whole CDR3 protein reads CASSPGTREGEQFF.

This clone has ten or more counts. CDR3 protein: CAWARGAGNTIYF. Incomplete CDR3 DNA: TGTGCCTGGGCCCGGGGGGCCGGAAACACC. The V and J genes are TRBV30 and TRBJ1-3, with TRBD1 as a possible D gene (6 bases). The read stops 3 residues short of the end of the CDR3; the missing end is completed from the germline J gene. The ends were cut back, 5 bases at V and 4 bases at J, with 12 bases in the middle. CDR1 is GTSNPN and CDR2 is SVGIG in the germline V gene (reference sequence). CDR3 size: 13 residues.